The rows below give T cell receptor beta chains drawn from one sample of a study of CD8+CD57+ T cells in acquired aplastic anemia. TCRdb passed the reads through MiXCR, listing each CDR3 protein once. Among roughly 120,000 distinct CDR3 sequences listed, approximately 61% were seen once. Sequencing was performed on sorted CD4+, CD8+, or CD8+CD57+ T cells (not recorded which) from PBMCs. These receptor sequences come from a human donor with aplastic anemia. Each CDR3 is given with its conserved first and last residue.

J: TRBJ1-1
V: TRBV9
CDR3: CASSVEAETEAFF

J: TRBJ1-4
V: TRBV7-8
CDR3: CASRVIPGHQVDNEKLFF

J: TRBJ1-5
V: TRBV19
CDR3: CASRDIHSNQPQHF

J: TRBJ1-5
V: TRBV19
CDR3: CASSRWEYNQPQHF

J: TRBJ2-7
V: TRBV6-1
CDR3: CASSPVPSSYEQYF

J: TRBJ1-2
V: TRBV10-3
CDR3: CAISELQGSYGYTF

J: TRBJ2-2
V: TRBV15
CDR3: CATNQGEVTGELFF

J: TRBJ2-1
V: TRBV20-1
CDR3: CSARSLLGLTYNEQFF

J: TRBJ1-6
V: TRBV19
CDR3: CASSMDVTYSPLHF

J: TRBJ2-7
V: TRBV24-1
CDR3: CATSDFYGGDEQYF

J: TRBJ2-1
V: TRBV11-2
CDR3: CASSLVGTQNNEQFF

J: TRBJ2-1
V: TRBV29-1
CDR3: CSVEDPAGYEQFF

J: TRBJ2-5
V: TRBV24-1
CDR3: CATSDRRTIQETQYF

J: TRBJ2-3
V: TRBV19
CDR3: CASSKGLGSSDTQYF

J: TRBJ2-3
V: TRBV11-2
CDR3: CASSRPGDTDTQYF

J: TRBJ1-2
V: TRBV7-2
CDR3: CASSRLGYGYTF

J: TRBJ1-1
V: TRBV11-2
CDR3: CASSLEDWLDRFVNTEAFF